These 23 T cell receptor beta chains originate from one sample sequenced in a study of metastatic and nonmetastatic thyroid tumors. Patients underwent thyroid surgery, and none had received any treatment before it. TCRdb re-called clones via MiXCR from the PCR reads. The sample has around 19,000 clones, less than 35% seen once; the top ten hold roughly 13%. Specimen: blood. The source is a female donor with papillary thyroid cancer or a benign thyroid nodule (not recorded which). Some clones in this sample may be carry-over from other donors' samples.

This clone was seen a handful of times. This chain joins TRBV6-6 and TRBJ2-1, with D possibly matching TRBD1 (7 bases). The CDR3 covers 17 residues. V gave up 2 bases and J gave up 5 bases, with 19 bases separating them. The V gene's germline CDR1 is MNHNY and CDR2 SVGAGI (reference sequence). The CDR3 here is CASSYRAGQIPNNEQFF. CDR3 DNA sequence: TGTGCCAGCAGTTACCGCGCGGGACAGATACCGAACAATGAGCAGTTCTTC.

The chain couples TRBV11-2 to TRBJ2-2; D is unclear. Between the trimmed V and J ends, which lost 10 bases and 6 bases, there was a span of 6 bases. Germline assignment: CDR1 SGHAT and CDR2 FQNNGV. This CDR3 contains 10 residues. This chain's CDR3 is CATFAGELFF. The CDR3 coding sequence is TGTGCCACCTTCGCCGGGGAGCTGTTTTTT.

The CDR3 protein is CASSLGQGIWYF. The CDR3 DNA reads TGTGCCAGCAGTCTAGGACAGGGAATTTGGTATTTT. This sequence joins TRBV27 and TRBJ2-3; 8 bases map to TRBD1. The V gene's germline CDR1 is MNHEY and CDR2 SMNVEV (reference sequence). J gave up 14 bases and V 5 bases, and 9 bases lay outside the gene matches. The CDR3 sequence is 12 residues long.

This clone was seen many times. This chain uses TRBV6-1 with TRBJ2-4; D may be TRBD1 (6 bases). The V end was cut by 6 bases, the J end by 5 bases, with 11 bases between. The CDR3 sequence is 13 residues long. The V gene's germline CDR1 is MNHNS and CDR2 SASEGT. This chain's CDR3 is CASRGALENIQYF. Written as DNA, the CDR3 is TGTGCCAGCAGGGGGGCATTGGAAAACATTCAGTACTTC.

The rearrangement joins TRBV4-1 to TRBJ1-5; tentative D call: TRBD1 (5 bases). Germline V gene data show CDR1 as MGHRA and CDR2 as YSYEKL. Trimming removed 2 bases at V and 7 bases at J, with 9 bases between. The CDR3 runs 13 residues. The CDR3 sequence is CASSQLGEQPQHF. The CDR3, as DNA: TGCGCCAGCAGCCAATTAGGGGAGCAGCCCCAGCATTTT.

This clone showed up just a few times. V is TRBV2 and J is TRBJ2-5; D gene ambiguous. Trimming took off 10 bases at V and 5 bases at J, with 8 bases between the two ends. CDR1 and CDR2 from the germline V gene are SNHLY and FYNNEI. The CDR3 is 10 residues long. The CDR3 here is CAIAEETQYF. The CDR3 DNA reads TGTGCCATTGCCGAGGAGACCCAGTACTTC.

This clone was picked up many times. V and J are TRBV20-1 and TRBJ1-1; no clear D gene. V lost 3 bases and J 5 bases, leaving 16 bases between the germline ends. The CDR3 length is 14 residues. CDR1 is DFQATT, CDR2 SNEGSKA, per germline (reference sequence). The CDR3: CSARGGRLGTEAFF. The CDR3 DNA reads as TGCAGTGCTAGGGGCGGGAGGTTGGGTACTGAAGCTTTCTTT.

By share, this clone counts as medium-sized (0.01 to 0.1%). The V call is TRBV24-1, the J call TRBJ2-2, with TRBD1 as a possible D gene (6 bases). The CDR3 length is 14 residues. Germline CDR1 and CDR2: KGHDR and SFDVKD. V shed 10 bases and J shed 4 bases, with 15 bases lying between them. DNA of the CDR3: TGTGCCACAACCCCAGGGGCAGGCACCGGGGAGCTGTTTTTT. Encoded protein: CATTPGAGTGELFF.

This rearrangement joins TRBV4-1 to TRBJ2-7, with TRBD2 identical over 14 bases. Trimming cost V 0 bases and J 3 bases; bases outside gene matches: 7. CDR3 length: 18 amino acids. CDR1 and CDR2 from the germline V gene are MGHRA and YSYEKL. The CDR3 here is CASSQDLLGTSGSYEQYF. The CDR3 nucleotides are TGCGCCAGCAGCCAAGACCTGTTAGGGACTAGCGGGAGCTACGAGCAGTACTTC.

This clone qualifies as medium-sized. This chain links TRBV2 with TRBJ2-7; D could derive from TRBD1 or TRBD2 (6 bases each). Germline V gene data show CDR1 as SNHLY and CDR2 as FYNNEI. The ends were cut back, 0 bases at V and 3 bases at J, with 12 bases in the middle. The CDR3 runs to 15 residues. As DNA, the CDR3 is TGTGCCAGCAGTGAAGCGTGGGGGGCGGGCTACGAGCAGTACTTC. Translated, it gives CASSEAWGAGYEQYF.

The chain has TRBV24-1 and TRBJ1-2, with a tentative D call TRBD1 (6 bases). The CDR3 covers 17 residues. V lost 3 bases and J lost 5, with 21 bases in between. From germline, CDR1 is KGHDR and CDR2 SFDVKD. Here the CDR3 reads CATSDGSPQGLGYGYTF. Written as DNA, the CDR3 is TGTGCCACCAGTGATGGGTCCCCCCAGGGGTTGGGATATGGCTACACCTTC.

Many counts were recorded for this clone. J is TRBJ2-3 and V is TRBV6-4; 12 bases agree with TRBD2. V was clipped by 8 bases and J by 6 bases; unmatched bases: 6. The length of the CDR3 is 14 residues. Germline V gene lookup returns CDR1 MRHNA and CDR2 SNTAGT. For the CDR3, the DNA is TGTGCCAGCGGGAAGACTAGCGGGAGTGATACGCAGTATTTT. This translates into CASGKTSGSDTQYF.

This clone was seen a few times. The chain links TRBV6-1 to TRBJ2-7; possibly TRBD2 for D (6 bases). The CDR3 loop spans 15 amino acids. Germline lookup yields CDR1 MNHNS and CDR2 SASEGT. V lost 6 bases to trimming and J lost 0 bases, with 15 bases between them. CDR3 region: CASSPLAGSSYEQYF. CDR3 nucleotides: TGTGCCAGCAGCCCGTTGGCGGGGAGCTCCTACGAGCAGTACTTC.

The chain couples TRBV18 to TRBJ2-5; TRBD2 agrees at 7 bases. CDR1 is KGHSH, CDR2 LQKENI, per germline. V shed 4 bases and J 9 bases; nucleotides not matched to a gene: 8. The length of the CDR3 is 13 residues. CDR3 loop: CASSHGNREAQYF. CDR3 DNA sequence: TGTGCCAGCTCACATGGAAACCGGGAGGCCCAGTACTTC.

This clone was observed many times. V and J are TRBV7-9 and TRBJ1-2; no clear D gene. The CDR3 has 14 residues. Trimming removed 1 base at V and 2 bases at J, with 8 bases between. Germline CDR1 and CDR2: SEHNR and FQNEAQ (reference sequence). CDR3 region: CASSLGLSNYGYTF. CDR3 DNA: TGTGCCAGCAGCTTAGGTCTCTCCAACTATGGCTACACCTTC.

The CDR3 nucleotides are TGCAGTGCTAGAGTTGGGACTAGTAGCACAGATACGCAGTATTTT. Translation gives CSARVGTSSTDTQYF. The chain is built from TRBV20-1 and TRBJ2-3, with 8 bases aligning to TRBD2. The CDR3 is 15 residues long. V shed 1 base and J 0 bases; nucleotides not matched to a gene: 3. Germline CDR1 reads DFQATT; CDR2 reads SNEGSKA (reference sequence).

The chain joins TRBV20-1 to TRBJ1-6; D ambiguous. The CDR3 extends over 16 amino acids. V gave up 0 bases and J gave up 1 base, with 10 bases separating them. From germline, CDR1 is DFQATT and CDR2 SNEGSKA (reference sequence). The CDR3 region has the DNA TGCAGTGCTAGAGAACTCCTGGGATCCTATAATTCACCCCTCCACTTT. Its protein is CSARELLGSYNSPLHF.

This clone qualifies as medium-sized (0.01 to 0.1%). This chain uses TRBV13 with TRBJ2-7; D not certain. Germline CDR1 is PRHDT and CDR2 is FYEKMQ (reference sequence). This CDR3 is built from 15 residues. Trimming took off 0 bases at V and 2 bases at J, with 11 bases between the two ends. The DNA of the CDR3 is TGTGCCAGCAGCTTAGGGGTAGCATTAACCTACGAGCAGTACTTC. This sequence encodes CASSLGVALTYEQYF.

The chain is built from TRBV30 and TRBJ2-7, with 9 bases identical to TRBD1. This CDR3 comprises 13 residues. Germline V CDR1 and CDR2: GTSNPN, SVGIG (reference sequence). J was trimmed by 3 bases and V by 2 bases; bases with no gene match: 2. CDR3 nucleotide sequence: TGTGCCTGGAGTCGGGACAGGGACTACGAGCAGTACTTC. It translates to CAWSRDRDYEQYF.

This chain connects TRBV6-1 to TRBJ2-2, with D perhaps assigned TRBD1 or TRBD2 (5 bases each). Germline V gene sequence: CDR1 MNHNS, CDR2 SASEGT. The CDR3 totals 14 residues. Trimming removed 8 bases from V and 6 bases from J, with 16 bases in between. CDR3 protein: CASRDLLVAGELFF. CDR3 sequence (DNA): TGTGCCAGCCGGGACCTTCTTGTAGCCGGGGAGCTGTTTTTT.

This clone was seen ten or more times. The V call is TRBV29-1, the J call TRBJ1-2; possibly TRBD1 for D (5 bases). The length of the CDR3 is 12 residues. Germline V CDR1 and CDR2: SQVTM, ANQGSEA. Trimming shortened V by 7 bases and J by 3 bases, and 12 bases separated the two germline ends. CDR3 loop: CSGGGGDYGYTF. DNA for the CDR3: TGCAGCGGGGGCGGGGGGGACTATGGCTACACCTTC. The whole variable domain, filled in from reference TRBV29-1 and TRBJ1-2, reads SAVISQKPSRDICQRGTSLTIQCQVDSQVTMMFWYRQQPGQSLTLIATANQGSEATYESGFVIDKFPISRPNLTFSTLTVSNMSPEDSSIYLCSGGGGDYGYTFGSGTRLTVV.

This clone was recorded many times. The CDR3 sequence: CASERDNTDTQYF. The CDR3 coding sequence is TGTGCCTCAGAGCGGGACAACACAGATACGCAGTATTTT. J is TRBJ2-3 and V is TRBV19, with a weak D call TRBD2 (7 bases). Germline lookup yields CDR1 LNHDA and CDR2 SQIVND (reference sequence). This CDR3 is built from 13 residues. V lost 11 bases to trimming and J lost 2 bases, with 14 bases between them.

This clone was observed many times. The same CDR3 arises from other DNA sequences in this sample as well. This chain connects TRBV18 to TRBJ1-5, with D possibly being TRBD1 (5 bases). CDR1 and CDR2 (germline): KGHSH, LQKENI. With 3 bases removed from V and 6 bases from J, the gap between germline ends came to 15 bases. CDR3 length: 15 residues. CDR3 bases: TGTGCCAGCTCACCGGGACGGGGAGGAAGTCAGCCCCAGCATTTT. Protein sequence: CASSPGRGGSQPQHF.